Presented here are 5 T cell receptor beta chains from one specimen sequenced in a study of OX40 agonist ivuxolimab in advanced cancers. Assay: immunoSEQ multiplex PCR; the TCRdb copy retains only in-frame clones and omits some. The sample lists some 39,000 clones; over 75% were seen once. This material consisted of CD4+ or CD8+ T cells sorted from blood, taken in a trial of the OX40 agonist ivuxolimab. These TCRs come from an adult with an advanced solid tumor such as melanoma, head and neck, liver or kidney cancer.

Only one count was recorded for this clone. The CDR3, as DNA: TGTGCCAGCAGCCAAGTGGGGAGGGGGAGACTGTTTTTT. Protein sequence: CASSQVGRGRLFF. The chain combines TRBV14 with TRBJ1-4, with a possible D match to TRBD1 (6 bases). The CDR3 extends over 13 amino acids. Trimming took 1 base from V and 13 from J, leaving 13 bases between them. Germline CDR1 and CDR2: SGHDN and FVKESK. The whole variable domain, remainder taken from reference TRBV14 and TRBJ1-4, is EAGVTQFPSHSVIEKGQTVTLRCDPISGHDNLYWYRRVMGKEIKFLLHFVKESKQDESGMPNNRFLAERTGGTYSTLKVQPAELEDSGVYFCASSQVGRGRLFFGSGTQLSVL.

The gene calls are TRBV6-1 and TRBJ2-1; D ambiguous. Germline CDR1 MNHNS, CDR2 SASEGT. With 4 bases removed from V and 7 bases from J, the gap between germline ends came to 8 bases. CDR3 length: 12 residues. This CDR3 reads CASSGGWNEQFF. CDR3 nucleotide sequence: TGTGCCAGCAGTGGAGGTTGGAATGAGCAGTTCTTC.

The gene calls are TRBV11-3 and TRBJ1-4; possibly TRBD1 for D (5 bases). V lost 5 bases and J 5 bases, leaving 12 bases between the germline ends. The length of the CDR3 is 14 residues. Germline lookup yields CDR1 SGHNT and CDR2 YENEEA. DNA for the CDR3: TGTGCCAGCAGCCAACGGGACTGGAATGAAAAACTGTTTTTT. It is translated as CASSQRDWNEKLFF.

This chain links TRBV28 with TRBJ2-3; no clear D. The CDR3 has 12 amino acids. Germline V gives CDR1 MDHEN, CDR2 SYDVKM. The V gene lost 3 bases and the J gene lost 3 bases, with 4 bases spanning the gap. CDR3 nucleotides: TGTGCCAGCAGTTTTCAGACAGATACGCAGTATTTT. Residues: CASSFQTDTQYF.

The chain couples TRBV11-1 to TRBJ2-1, with TRBD1 identical over 7 bases. V lost 3 bases, J lost 2 bases, and 1 base stayed unmatched. Germline loops: CDR1 SGHAT, CDR2 FQDESV (reference sequence). This CDR3 region has 14 residues. CDR3 coding DNA: TGTGCCAGCAGCTTGGGACAGCCCTACAATGAGCAGTTCTTC. The encoded protein is CASSLGQPYNEQFF.